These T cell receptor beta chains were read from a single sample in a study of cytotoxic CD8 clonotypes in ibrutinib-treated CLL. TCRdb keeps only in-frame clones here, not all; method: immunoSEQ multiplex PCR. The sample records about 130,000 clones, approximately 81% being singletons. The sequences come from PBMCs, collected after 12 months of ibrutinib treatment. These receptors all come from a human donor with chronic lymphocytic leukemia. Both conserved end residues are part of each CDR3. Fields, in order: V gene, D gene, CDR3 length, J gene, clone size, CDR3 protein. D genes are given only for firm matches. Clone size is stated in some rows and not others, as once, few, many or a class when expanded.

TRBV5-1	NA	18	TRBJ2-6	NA	CASSQTTNRDSGANVLTF
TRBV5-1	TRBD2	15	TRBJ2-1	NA	CASSSNSGTYNEQFF
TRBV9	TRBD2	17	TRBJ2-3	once	CASSVGGLAASTDTQYF
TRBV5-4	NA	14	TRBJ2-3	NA	CASSLLSLTDTQYF
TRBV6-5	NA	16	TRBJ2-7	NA	CASSFSFVYSGYEQYF
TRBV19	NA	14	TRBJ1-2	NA	CASSRQGSNYGYTF
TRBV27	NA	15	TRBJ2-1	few	CASSRGLSSYNEQFF
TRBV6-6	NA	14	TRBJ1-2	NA	CASSYGITNYGYTF
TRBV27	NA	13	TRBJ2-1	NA	CASYGGRVDEQFF
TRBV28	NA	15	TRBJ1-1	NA	CASSFVGVGRTEAFF
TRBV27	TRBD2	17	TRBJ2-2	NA	CASSLETSGGHTGELFF
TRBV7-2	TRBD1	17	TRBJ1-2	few	CASSLAPTGGNLYGYTF
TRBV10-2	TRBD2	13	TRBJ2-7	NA	CASQRGSSYEQYF
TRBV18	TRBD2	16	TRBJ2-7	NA	CASSPPGTSGGNEQYF
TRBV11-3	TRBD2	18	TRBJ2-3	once	CASSLGTTSGRLTDTQYF
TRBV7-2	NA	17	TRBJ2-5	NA	CASSSPPHWESQETQYF
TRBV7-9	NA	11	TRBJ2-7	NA	CASSPAAEQYF
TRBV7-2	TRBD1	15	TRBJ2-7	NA	CASSLVTGGAYEQYF
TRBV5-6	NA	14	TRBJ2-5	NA	CASSLLSDQETQYF
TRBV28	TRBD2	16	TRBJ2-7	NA	CASSLLGLASPYEQYF
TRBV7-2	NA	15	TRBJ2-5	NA	CASSLQTTRGETQYF
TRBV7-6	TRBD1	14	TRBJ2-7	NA	CASSWTGSSYEQYF
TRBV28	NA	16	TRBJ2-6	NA	CATEELGASGANVLTF
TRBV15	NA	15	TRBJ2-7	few	CATSPTGFLSHEQYF
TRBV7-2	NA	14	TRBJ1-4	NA	CASSLGGHGEKLFF
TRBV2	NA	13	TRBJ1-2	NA	CAVTFGGLGGYTF
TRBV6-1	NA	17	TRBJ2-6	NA	CASSEDSSSSGANVLTF
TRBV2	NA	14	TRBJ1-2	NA	CATLQGSVGYGYTF
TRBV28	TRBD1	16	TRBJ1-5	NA	CASSFTGTGGFQPQHF
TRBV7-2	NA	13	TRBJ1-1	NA	CASSLRANTEAFF
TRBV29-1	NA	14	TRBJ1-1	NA	CSVEVPGAWTEAFF
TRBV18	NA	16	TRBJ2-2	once	CASSPTGQANTGELFF
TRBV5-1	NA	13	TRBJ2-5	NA	CASSTTSQETQYF
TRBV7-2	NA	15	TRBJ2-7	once	CASSWGRTLFYEQYF
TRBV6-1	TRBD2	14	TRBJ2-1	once	CASRRTSGSGEQFF
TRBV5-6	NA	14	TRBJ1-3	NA	CASSLFTSGSTIYF
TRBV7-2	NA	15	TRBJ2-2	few	CASSLAGVGTGELFF
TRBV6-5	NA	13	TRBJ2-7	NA	CASSETRYGEQYF
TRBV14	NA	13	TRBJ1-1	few	CASSFTGRTEAFF
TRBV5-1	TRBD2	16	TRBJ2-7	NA	CASSFSPSGNTYEQYF
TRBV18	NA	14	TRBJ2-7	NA	CASSPGSVVYEQYF
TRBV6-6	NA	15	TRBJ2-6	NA	CASTGVRSGANVLTF
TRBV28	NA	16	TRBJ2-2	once	CASSPGDLLNTGELFF
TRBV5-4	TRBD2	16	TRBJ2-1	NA	CASSLPGAGGYNEQFF
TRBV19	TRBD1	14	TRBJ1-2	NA	CASSLRHRGYGYTF
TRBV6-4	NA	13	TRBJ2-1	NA	CASSFQGSNEQFF
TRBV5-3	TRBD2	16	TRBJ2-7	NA	CARSSTLAGEFYEQYF
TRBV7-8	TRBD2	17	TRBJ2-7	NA	CASSFRGAGGPGREQYF
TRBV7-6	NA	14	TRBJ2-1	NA	CASSLRTSNNEQFF
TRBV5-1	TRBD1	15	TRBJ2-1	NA	CASSGGQGNYNEQFF
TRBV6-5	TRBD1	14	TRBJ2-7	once	CASSYSGQLYEQYF
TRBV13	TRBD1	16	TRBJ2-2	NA	CASSIYRGRATGELFF
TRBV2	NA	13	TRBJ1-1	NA	CASSDFDGSEAFF
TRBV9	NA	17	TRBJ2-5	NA	CASSEFSKKGLRETQYF
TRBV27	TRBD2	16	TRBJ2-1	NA	CASSLGTSGGLNEQFF
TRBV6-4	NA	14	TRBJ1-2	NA	CASSERGFGYGYTF